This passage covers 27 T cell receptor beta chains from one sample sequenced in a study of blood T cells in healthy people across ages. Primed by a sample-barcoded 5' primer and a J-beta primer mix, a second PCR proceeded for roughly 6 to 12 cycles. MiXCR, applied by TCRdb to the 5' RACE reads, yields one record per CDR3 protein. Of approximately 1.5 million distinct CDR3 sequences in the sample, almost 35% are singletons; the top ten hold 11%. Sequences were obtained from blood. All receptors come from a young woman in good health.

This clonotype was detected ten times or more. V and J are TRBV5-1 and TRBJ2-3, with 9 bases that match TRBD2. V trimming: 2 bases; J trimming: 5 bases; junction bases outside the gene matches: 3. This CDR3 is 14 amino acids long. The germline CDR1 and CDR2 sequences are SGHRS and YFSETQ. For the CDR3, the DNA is TGCGCCAGCAGCTTCGCTAGCGGGGAAGATACGCAGTATTTT. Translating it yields CASSFASGEDTQYF.

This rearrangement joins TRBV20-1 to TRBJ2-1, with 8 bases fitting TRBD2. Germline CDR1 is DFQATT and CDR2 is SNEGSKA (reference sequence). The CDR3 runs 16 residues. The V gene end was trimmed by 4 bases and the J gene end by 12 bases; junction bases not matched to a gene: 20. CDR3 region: CSATHKELAALNVQFF. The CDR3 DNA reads TGCAGTGCTACACACAAAGAACTAGCGGCACTAAACGTGCAGTTCTTC.

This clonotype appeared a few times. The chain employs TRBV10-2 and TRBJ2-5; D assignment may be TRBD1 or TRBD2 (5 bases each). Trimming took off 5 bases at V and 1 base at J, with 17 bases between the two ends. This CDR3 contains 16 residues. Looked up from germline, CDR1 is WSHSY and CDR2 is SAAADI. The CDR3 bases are TGCGCCAGCAGTTGGGACCTTCTACAACGCCAAGAGACCCAGTACTTC. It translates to CASSWDLLQRQETQYF.

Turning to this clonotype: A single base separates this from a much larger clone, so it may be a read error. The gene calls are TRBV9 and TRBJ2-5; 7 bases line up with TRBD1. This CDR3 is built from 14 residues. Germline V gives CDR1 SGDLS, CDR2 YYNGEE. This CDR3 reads CASSPGTVGEIQYF. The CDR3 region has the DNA TGTGCCAGCAGCCCAGGGACAGTGGGAGAGATCCAGTACTTC.

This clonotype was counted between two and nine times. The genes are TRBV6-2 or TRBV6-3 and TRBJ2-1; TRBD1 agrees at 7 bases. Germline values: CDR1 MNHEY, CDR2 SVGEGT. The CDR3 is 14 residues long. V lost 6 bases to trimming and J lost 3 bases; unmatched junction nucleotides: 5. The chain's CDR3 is CASRPRDSYNEQFF. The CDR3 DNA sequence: TGTGCCAGCAGGCCCCGGGACAGCTACAATGAGCAGTTCTTC.

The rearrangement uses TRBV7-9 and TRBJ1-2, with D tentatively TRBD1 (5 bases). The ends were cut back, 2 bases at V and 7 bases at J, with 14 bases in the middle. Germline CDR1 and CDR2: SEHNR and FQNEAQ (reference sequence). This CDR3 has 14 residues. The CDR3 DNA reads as TGTGCCAGCAGCTTAAAGGGACTAGAGGGTGGCTACACCTTC. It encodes CASSLKGLEGGYTF.

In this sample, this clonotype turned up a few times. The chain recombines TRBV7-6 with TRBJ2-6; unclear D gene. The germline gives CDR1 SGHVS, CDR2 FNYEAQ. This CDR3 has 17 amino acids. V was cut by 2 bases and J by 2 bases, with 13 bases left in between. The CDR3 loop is CASSLPPMRAGANVLTF. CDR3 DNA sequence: TGTGCCAGCAGCTTACCCCCAATGAGAGCTGGGGCCAACGTCCTGACTTTC.

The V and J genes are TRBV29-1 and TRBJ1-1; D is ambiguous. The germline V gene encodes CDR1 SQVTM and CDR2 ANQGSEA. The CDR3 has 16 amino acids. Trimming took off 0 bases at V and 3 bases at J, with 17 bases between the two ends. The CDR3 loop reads CSVEEGTYIRDTEAFF. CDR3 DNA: TGCAGCGTTGAAGAGGGAACTTATATTCGGGACACTGAAGCTTTCTTT.

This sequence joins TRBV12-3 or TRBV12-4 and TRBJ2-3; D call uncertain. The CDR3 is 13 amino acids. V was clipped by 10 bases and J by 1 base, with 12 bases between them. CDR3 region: CAIRQHGTDTQYF. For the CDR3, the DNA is TGTGCCATAAGACAACATGGCACAGATACGCAGTATTTT.

The CDR3 sequence: CASSAGQSETQYF. The CDR3 bases are TGCGCCAGCAGCGCCGGACAGTCAGAGACCCAGTACTTC. The chain employs TRBV5-1 and TRBJ2-5; tentatively, D is TRBD1 (6 bases). CDR3 size: 13 residues. Germline V gene sequence: CDR1 SGHRS, CDR2 YFSETQ. The V gene lost 4 bases and the J gene lost 4 bases, with 11 bases spanning the gap. Full variable domain (rest looked up from reference TRBV5-1 and TRBJ2-5): KAGVTQTPRYLIKTRGQQVTLSCSPISGHRSVSWYQQTPGQGLQFLFEYFSETQRNKGNFPGRFSGRQFSNSRSEMNVSTLELGDSALYLCASSAGQSETQYFGPGTRLLVL.

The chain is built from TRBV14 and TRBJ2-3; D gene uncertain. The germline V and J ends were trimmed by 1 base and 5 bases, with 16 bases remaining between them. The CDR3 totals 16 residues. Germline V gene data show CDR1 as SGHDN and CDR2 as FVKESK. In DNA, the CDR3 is TGTGCCAGCAGCCAAGGGGCGTCCCGACGAAGAGATACGCAGTATTTT. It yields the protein CASSQGASRRRDTQYF.

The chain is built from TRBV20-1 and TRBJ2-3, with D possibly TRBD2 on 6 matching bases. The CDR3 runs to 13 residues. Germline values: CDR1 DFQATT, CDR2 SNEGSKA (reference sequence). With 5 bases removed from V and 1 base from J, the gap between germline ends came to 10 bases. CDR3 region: CSAEKRGTDTQYF. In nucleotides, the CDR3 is TGCAGTGCTGAAAAGCGGGGCACAGATACGCAGTATTTT.

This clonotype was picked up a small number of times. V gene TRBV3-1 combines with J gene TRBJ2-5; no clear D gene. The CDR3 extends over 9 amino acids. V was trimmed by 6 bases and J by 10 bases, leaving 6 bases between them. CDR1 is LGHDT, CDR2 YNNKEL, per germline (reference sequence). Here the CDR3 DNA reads TGTGCCAGCAGAGCTAGCCAGTACTTC. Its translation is CASRASQYF.

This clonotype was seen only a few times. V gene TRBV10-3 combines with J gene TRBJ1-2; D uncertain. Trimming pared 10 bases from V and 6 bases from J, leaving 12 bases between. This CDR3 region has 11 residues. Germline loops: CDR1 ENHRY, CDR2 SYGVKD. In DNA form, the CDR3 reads TGTGCCACCTCCCAGTTCCATGGCTACACCTTC. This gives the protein CATSQFHGYTF.

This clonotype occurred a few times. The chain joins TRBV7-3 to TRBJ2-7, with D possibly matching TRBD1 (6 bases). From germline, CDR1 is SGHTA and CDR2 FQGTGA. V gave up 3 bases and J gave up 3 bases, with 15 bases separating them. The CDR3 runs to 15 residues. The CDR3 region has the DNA TGTGCCAGCAGCTTCGGACAGCCGGGGCTCTACGAGCAGTACTTC. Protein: CASSFGQPGLYEQYF.

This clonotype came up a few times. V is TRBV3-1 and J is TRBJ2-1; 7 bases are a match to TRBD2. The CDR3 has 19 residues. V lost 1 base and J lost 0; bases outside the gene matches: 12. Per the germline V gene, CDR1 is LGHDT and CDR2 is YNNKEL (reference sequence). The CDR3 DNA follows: TGTGCCAGCAGCCAAGCGGCTAGCGGTGGGTTCCGCTCCTACAATGAGCAGTTCTTC. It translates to CASSQAASGGFRSYNEQFF.

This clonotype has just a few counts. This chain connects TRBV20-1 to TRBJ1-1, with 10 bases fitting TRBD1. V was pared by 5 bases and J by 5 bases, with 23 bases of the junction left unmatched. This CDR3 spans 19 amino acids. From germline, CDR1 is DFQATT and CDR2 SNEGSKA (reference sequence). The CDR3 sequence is CSARRDRGPLSPRGTEAFF. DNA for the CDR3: TGCAGTGCTCGCCGGGACAGGGGCCCATTATCCCCAAGGGGGACTGAAGCTTTCTTT.

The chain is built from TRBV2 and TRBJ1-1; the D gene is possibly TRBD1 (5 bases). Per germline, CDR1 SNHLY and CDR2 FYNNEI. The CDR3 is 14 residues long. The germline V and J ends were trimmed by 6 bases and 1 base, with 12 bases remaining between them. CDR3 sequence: CASRARVGNTEAFF. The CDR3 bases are TGTGCCAGCAGAGCCAGGGTAGGGAACACTGAAGCTTTCTTT.

CDR3 region: CASSRRGRVEKLFF. The CDR3 bases are TGTGCCAGCAGCCGTAGGGGGCGCGTTGAAAAACTGTTTTTT. The chain employs TRBV13 and TRBJ1-4, with 7 bases aligning to TRBD1. Trimming removed 5 bases from V and 7 bases from J; junction bases left unmatched: 7. CDR1 and CDR2 (germline): PRHDT, FYEKMQ (reference sequence). The CDR3 runs 14 residues.

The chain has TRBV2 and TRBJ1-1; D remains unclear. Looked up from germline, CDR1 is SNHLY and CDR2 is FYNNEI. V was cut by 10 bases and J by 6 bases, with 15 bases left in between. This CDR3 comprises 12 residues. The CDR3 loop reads CAIPNRFPEAFF. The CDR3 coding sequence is TGTGCCATCCCAAATAGGTTCCCTGAAGCTTTCTTT. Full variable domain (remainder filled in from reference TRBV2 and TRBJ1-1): EPEVTQTPSHQVTQMGQEVILRCVPISNHLYFYWYRQILGQKVEFLVSFYNNEISEKSEIFDDQFSVERPDGSNFTLKIRSTKLEDSAMYFCAIPNRFPEAFFGQGTRLTVV.

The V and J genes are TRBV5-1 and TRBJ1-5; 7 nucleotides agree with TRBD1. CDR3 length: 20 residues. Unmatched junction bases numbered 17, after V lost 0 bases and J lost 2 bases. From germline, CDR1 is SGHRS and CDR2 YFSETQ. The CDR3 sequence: CASSLAGTVRVESGNQPQHF. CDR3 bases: TGCGCCAGCAGCTTGGCCGGGACAGTTAGGGTTGAAAGTGGCAATCAGCCCCAGCATTTT.

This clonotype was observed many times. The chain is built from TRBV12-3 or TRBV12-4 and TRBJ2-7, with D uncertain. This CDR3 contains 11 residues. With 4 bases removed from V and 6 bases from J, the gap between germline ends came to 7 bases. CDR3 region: CASSSGLEQYF. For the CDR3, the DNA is TGTGCCAGCAGTTCTGGCCTCGAGCAGTACTTC.

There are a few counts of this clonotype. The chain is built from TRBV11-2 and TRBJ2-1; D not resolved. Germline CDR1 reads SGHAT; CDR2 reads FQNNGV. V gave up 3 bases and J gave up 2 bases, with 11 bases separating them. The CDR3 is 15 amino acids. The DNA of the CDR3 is TGTGCCAGCAGCTTCGGATATAGTACCTACAATGAGCAGTTCTTC. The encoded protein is CASSFGYSTYNEQFF.

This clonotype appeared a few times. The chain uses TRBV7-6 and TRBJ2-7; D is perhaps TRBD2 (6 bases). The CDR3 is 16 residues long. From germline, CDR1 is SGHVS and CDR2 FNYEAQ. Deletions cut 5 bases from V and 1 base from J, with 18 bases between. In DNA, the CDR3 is TGTGCCAGCAGCACAGGCGGGCGGGGTGGTTCCTACGAGCAGTACTTC. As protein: CASSTGGRGGSYEQYF.

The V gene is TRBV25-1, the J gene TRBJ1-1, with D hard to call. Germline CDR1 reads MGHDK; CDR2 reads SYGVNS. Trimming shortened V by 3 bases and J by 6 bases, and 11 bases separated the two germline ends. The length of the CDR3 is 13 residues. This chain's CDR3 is CASSEAGLSEAFF. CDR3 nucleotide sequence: TGTGCCAGCAGTGAGGCCGGCCTGTCTGAAGCTTTCTTT.

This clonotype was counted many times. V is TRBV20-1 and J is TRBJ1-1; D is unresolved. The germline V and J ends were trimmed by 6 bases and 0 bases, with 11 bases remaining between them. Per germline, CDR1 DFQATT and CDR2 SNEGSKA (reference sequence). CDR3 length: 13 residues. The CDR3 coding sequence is TGCAGTGCCCCTAGGCGTATGAACACTGAAGCTTTCTTT. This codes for CSAPRRMNTEAFF.

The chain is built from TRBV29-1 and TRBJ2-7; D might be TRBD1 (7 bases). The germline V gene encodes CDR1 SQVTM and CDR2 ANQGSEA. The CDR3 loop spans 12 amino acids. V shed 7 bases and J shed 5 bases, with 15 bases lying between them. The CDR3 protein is CSGAQGGDEQYF. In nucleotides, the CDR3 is TGCAGCGGTGCCCAGGGGGGCGACGAGCAGTACTTC.